The rows below give T cell receptor beta chains drawn from one sample of a study of cytomegalovirus exposure and HLA in healthy donors. Generated by immunoSEQ multiplex PCR, the TCRdb table keeps only in-frame clones and is missing some. This repertoire shows about 82,000 clones, about 74% found once; its top ten account for under 7.5%. The sample comprised PBMCs. These TCRs come from a woman in her fifties or sixties in good health and CMV-seropositive. Both conserved end residues are part of each CDR3. A D gene is named only where the DNA matches it firmly.

CDR3 protein,J gene,V gene,D gene
CASSPHRDQPQHF,TRBJ1-5,TRBV18,NA
CASSFGRGNEKLFF,TRBJ1-4,TRBV6-5,NA
CAWNARAVTEAFF,TRBJ1-1,TRBV30,NA
CASSLGPPGGTYEQYF,TRBJ2-7,TRBV5-6,NA
CASEVGLEQYF,TRBJ2-7,TRBV28,NA
CASSRQGEKLFF,TRBJ1-4,TRBV6-5,TRBD1
CASSDWGRRNSYEQYF,TRBJ2-7,TRBV6-1,NA
CASSLVGQRDYEQYF,TRBJ2-7,TRBV7-6,NA
CASSSTPGQGGGYTF,TRBJ1-2,TRBV5-4,TRBD1
CASSSGQRNTGELFF,TRBJ2-2,TRBV5-4,NA
CASSLETSNTQYF,TRBJ2-3,TRBV7-8,TRBD2
CATSTGQGSGNTIYF,TRBJ1-3,TRBV15,TRBD1
CASSRGTGRYTF,TRBJ1-2,TRBV6-5,TRBD1
CASSQEFPGDYEQYF,TRBJ2-7,TRBV4-2,NA
CASSRLAGDVEQFF,TRBJ2-1,TRBV14,TRBD2
CASSKKASEETQYF,TRBJ2-5,TRBV21-1,NA
CASSLDGTGVSPLHF,TRBJ1-6,TRBV5-8,TRBD1
CASLYGSNNEQFF,TRBJ2-1,TRBV6-1,NA
CASSVAGGPYYEQYF,TRBJ2-7,TRBV25-1,TRBD2
CASSRTGKHYTF,TRBJ1-2,TRBV19,TRBD1
CAISEVRADYGYTF,TRBJ1-2,TRBV10-3,NA
CASNPRRTGGNTGELFF,TRBJ2-2,TRBV19,NA
CASRGQGAGYTF,TRBJ1-2,TRBV2,TRBD1
CASSLELMNTEAFF,TRBJ1-1,TRBV5-1,NA